The 3 T cell receptor beta chains reported below all come from one sample, sequenced in a study of early T cells in non-severe SARS-CoV-2 infection (TCRdb year 2021). Libraries came from 5' RACE. The sequencing machine was a NextSeq 500. Using fastp trimming at Q25 and MiXCR clonotype assembly, TCRdb reanalyzed the public sequencing data and kept in-frame beta chains. Each CDR3 protein gets just one entry, which takes the most common genes and DNA from the rows behind it. Across this sample there are roughly 64,000 distinct CDR3 sequences, with around 13% seen only once. Around 4.3% of the sample goes to the ten largest clones. Sequenced input: whole blood. The receptors stem from an adult who was a healthcare worker with PCR-confirmed SARS-CoV-2 infection or an uninfected control (not recorded which).

There are many counts of this clonotype. The chain has TRBV20-1 and TRBJ2-5; tentative D call: TRBD1 (5 bases). Between the trimmed V and J ends, which lost 5 bases and 2 bases, there was a span of 12 bases. The germline gives CDR1 DFQATT, CDR2 SNEGSKA (reference sequence). CDR3 size: 13 residues. CDR3 loop: CSAPGNGQETQYF. CDR3 nucleotides: TGCAGTGCTCCAGGGAATGGGCAAGAGACCCAGTACTTC.

This clonotype has more than one count but fewer than ten. The chain carries TRBV6-6 and TRBJ2-3; 8 positions agree with TRBD2. V gave up 5 bases and J gave up 2 bases; unmatched junction bases: 6. Germline lookup yields CDR1 MNHNY and CDR2 SVGAGI (reference sequence). This CDR3 has 15 residues. The chain's CDR3 is CASSPSGLATDTQYF. For the CDR3, the DNA is TGTGCCAGCAGTCCGTCCGGACTAGCCACAGATACGCAGTATTTT.

This clonotype was observed a few times. The genes are TRBV7-9 and TRBJ2-1, with D possibly being TRBD2 (7 bases). The V end lost 2 bases, the J end lost 5 bases, and 16 bases lay between the germline ends. In germline, CDR1 is SEHNR, CDR2 FQNEAQ (reference sequence). The CDR3 totals 16 residues. CDR3 amino acids: CASSLSGRGANNEQFF. The CDR3 DNA sequence: TGTGCCAGCAGCTTATCTGGTCGGGGGGCGAACAATGAGCAGTTCTTC.